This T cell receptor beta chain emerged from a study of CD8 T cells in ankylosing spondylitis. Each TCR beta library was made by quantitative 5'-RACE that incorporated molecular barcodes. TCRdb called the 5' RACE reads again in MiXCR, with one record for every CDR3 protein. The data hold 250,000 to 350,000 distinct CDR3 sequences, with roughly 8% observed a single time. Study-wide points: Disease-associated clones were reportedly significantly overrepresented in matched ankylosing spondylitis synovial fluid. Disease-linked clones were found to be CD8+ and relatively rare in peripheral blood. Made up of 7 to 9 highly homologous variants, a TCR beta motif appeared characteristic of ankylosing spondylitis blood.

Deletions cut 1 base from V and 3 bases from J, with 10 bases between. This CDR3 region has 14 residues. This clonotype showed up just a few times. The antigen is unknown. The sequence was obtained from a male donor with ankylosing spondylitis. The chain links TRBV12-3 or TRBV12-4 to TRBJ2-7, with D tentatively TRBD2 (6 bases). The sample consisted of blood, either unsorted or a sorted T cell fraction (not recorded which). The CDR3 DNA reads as TGTGCCAGCAGTTTAGACGGGACTGACTACGAGCAGTACTTC. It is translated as CASSLDGTDYEQYF.